A selection of T cell receptor beta chains follows, all from one sample in a study of T cells after yellow fever vaccination. TCRdb itself ran the 5' RACE reads through MiXCR, one entry per CDR3 protein. The sample gives some 500,000 distinct CDR3 sequences, approximately 13% of which show up once; about an eighth is in the top ten. Specimen: PBMCs, collected on the day of the yellow fever booster vaccination. These receptors all come from a man under 40 who received the YFV17D yellow fever vaccine. Each CDR3 is given with its conserved first and last residue. D genes are given only for firm matches. A row's size may be missing; if present it is once, few, many or a size class.

d_gene | j_gene | v_gene | abundance | CDR3nt | CDR3aa
TRBD1 | TRBJ2-1 | TRBV5-1 | NA | TGCGCCAGCAGCTTGGGGACAGGGTTCACAAGCAATGAGCAGTTCTTC | CASSLGTGFTSNEQFF
TRBD2 | TRBJ2-1 | TRBV6-2/TRBV6-3 | few | TGTGCCAGCAGTTACCACCGCACTAGCGGGAGTTTTTCCTACAATGAGCAGTTCTTC | CASSYHRTSGSFSYNEQFF
TRBD2 | TRBJ2-7 | TRBV18 | NA | TGTGCCAGCCGGGCCGCAGGGGGCGGACTAGCGGGGAACTACGAGCAGTACTTC | CASRAAGGGLAGNYEQYF
NA | TRBJ2-5 | TRBV28 | few | TGTGCCAGCAGTTATTCAGTCCAAGAGACCCAGTACTTC | CASSYSVQETQYF
TRBD1 | TRBJ1-6 | TRBV6-2/TRBV6-3 | few | TGTGCCAGCAGTTACCGGAGAGGGGGCGAATCACCCCTCCACTTT | CASSYRRGGESPLHF
NA | TRBJ2-3 | TRBV10-3 | NA | TGTGCCATCAGTAGACAGAGCACAGATACGCAGTATTTT | CAISRQSTDTQYF
NA | TRBJ2-1 | TRBV28 | few | TGTGCCAGCAGTTTTAGAACTACGTTCTTC | CASSFRTTFF
NA | TRBJ2-1 | TRBV5-6 | few | TGTGCCAGCAGCCCTCTATCCTTCTCCTACAATGAGCAGTTCTTC | CASSPLSFSYNEQFF
TRBD2 | TRBJ2-7 | TRBV6-2/TRBV6-3 | NA | TGTGCCAGCACCGAAGGACTTGGGAGGGCCGTCGAGCAGTACTTC | CASTEGLGRAVEQYF
NA | TRBJ2-7 | TRBV18 | few | TGTGCCAGCTCACCACAGGTGGCGCGGGAGCAGTACTTC | CASSPQVAREQYF
NA | TRBJ1-2 | TRBV29-1 | few | TGCAGCGTCCAACAGGGAAGGTCAGAAACGAACTATGGCTACACCTTC | CSVQQGRSETNYGYTF
TRBD2 | TRBJ2-1 | TRBV20-1 | NA | TGCTGTGCTAGAGATCTGAGGACTAGCGGCTCTAATGAGCAGTTCTTC | CCARDLRTSGSNEQFF
NA | TRBJ2-5 | TRBV7-9 | many | TGTGCCAGCACCTCCTTGAGTAAAGAGACCCAGTACTTC | CASTSLSKETQYF
NA | TRBJ2-7 | TRBV12-3/TRBV12-4 | few | TGTGCCAGCAGTTTCGGGGTCGGCGACGAGCAGTACTTC | CASSFGVGDEQYF
TRBD1 | TRBJ2-1 | TRBV20-1 | few | TGCAGTGCCAGGGACAGCGGTTTCTCCTACAATGAGCAGTTCTTC | CSARDSGFSYNEQFF
TRBD2 | TRBJ2-5 | TRBV20-1 | few | TGCAGTGCTAGAGGTTCTAGCGGGAGGGCCCAGGAGACCCAGTACTTC | CSARGSSGRAQETQYF
NA | TRBJ1-1 | TRBV12-3/TRBV12-4 | few | TGTGCCAGCAGCTCGTTCGGGGGGAACACTGAAGCTTTCTTT | CASSSFGGNTEAFF
TRBD2 | TRBJ2-7 | TRBV19 | few | TGTGCCAGTAGTATCGGCGGGAGGGCCTACGAGCAGTACTTC | CASSIGGRAYEQYF
NA | TRBJ1-1 | TRBV29-1 | once | TGCAGCGTTGAGGGCCACCTCAACACTGAAGCTTTCTTT | CSVEGHLNTEAFF
NA | TRBJ2-7 | TRBV7-9 | NA | TGTGCCAGCAACCCGGGGCAGGAACTCTCCTACGAGCAGTACTTC | CASNPGQELSYEQYF
NA | TRBJ2-3 | TRBV15 | once | TGTGCCACCAGCTCTAGCGACCGCACAGATACGCAGTATTTT | CATSSSDRTDTQYF
NA | TRBJ2-4 | TRBV6-1 | NA | TGTGCCAGCACGGTGGGAGCCGGAAACATTCAGTACTTC | CASTVGAGNIQYF
TRBD2 | TRBJ2-7 | TRBV20-1 | few | TGCAGTGCAGAGAGGGCTAGCGGACCCTACGAGCAGTACTTC | CSAERASGPYEQYF
NA | TRBJ1-5 | TRBV27 | NA | TGTGCCAGCAGTTTATCAGTGGGTATTCAGCCCCAGCATTTT | CASSLSVGIQPQHF
NA | TRBJ1-6 | TRBV29-1 | NA | TGCAGCGTGGCGAGCTCCTATAATTCACCCCTCCACTTT | CSVASSYNSPLHF
TRBD2 | TRBJ2-2 | TRBV20-1 | NA | TGCAGTGCTAGCCGGGAGGGCGGTACCGGGGAGCTGTTTTTT | CSASREGGTGELFF
TRBD2 | TRBJ2-1 | TRBV15 | NA | TGTGCCACCAGCGAGGGGACTATCGTTTACAATGAGCAGTTCTTC | CATSEGTIVYNEQFF
NA | TRBJ1-2 | TRBV24-1 | few | TGTGCCACCAGTTTGGGGGCTGCAGGCTACACCTTC | CATSLGAAGYTF
NA | TRBJ2-2 | TRBV19 | few | TGTGCCAGTAGTATAGCCAGCGGGAACACCGGGGAGCTGTTTTTT | CASSIASGNTGELFF
NA | TRBJ2-5 | TRBV7-8 | few | TGTGCCAGCAGCTTAAAGGTTAGGGGCGGCCCTCAACAAGAGACCCAGTACTTC | CASSLKVRGGPQQETQYF
NA | TRBJ2-4 | TRBV24-1 | few | TGTGCCCCTCAGGCCCGTGAGATTCTAGCCAAAAACATTCAGTACTTC | CAPQAREILAKNIQYF
NA | TRBJ1-2 | TRBV7-9 | once | TGTGCCAGCAGAACTCATACAGGGAGTCCCACCTTC | CASRTHTGSPTF
TRBD2 | TRBJ2-7 | TRBV20-1 | NA | TGCAGTGCTCTGGGACTAGCGGCATCGGTGGGGGAGCAGTACTTC | CSALGLAASVGEQYF
TRBD2 | TRBJ2-5 | TRBV4-2 | NA | TGTGCCAGCAGCCAAAGAGGGGGGACTAGCGGGAGGACGTACCAAGAGACCCAGTACTTC | CASSQRGGTSGRTYQETQYF
NA | TRBJ2-2 | TRBV29-1 | few | TGCAGCGCCAGACACAGAGGCGACACCGGGGAGCTGTTTTTT | CSARHRGDTGELFF
NA | TRBJ2-7 | TRBV6-5 | few | TGTGCCAGCAGTTACCAGCGGGCTCTCTCCTACGAGCAGTACTTC | CASSYQRALSYEQYF
NA | TRBJ2-2 | TRBV5-5 | few | TGTGCCAGCAGCGCGAGGACTACGAACACCGGGGAGCTGTTTTTT | CASSARTTNTGELFF
NA | TRBJ2-3 | TRBV7-9 | NA | TGTGCCAGCAGCCACCGGAACTGGCCCACCCCGGACGATACGCAGTATTTT | CASSHRNWPTPDDTQYF
TRBD1 | TRBJ2-1 | TRBV6-2/TRBV6-3 | few | TGTGCCAGCAGTAGACCGGGACAGTACAATGAGCAGTTCTTC | CASSRPGQYNEQFF
NA | TRBJ2-1 | TRBV11-2 | few | TGTGCCAGCAGCTCCCAAATCAGGTCTGATGAGCAGTTCTTC | CASSSQIRSDEQFF
NA | TRBJ2-7 | TRBV25-1 | few | TGTGCCAGCAGTGAATTTTTCGGGGGTGAGGCGTCTGAGCAGTACTTC | CASSEFFGGEASEQYF